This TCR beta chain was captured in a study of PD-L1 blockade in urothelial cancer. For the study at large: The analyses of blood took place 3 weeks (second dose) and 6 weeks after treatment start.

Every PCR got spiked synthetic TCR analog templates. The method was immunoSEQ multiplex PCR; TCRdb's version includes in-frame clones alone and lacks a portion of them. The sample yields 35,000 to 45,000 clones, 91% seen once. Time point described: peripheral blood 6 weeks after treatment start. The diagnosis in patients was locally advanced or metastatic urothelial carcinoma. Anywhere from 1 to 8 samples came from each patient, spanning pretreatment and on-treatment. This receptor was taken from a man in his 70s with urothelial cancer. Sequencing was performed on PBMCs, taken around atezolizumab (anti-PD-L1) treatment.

CDR3 protein: CASSLPSGNSDTQYF. The CDR3, as DNA: TGCGCCAGCAGCTTGCCTAGCGGGAATTCAGATACGCAGTATTTT. V gene TRBV5-1 combines with J gene TRBJ2-3, with 9 bases lining up with TRBD2. Germline values: CDR1 SGHRS, CDR2 YFSETQ. V gave up 1 base and J gave up 4 bases; unmatched junction bases: 4. The CDR3 has 15 amino acids.